This T cell receptor beta chain was observed in a study of blood T cell repertoires in COVID-19. Study context: Specimens from acute and convalescent COVID-19 originated in the United States, Italy and Spain. PBMCs, B-cell-depleted T cells, or T cells were the source of the cDNA or gDNA that made up the material.

The protocol was immunoSEQ multiplex PCR, while the TCRdb copy is restricted to in-frame clones and leaves out a portion. The sample holds roughly 110,000 clones, about 90% seen once. V shed 8 bases and J 3 bases; nucleotides not matched to a gene: 11. There are 15 residues in the CDR3. Germline V gene sequence: CDR1 SNHLY, CDR2 FYNNEI. This receptor was identified in a man between 40 and 49 years old with active or convalescent COVID-19. Sequences were obtained from peripheral blood. The chain is built from TRBV2 and TRBJ2-7; 9 bases are shared with TRBD1. The CDR3 sequence: CASPEDGTGSYEQYF. CDR3 bases: TGTGCCAGCCCCGAAGATGGGACAGGGAGCTACGAGCAGTACTTC.